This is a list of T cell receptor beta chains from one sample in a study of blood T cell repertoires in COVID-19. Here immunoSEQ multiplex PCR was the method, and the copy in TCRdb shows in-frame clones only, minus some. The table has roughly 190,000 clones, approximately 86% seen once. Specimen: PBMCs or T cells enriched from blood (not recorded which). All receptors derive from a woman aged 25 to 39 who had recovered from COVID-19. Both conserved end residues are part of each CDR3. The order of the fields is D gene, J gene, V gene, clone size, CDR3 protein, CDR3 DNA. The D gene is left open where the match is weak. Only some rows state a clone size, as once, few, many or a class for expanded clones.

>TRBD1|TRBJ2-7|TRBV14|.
CASSQAGQGGYEQYF
TGTGCCAGCAGCCAGGCTGGACAGGGTGGCTACGAGCAGTACTTC
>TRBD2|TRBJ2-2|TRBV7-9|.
CASSPRGLAGGTGELFF
TGTGCCAGCAGCCCCAGAGGACTAGCGGGGGGGACCGGGGAGCTGTTTTTT
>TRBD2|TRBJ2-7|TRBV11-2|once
CASSGGLAPRLYEQYF
TGTGCCAGCAGCGGAGGACTAGCCCCCAGGCTCTACGAGCAGTACTTC
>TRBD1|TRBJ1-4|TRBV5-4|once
CASSLFGTGENEKLFF
TGTGCCAGCAGCTTGTTCGGGACAGGTGAAAATGAAAAACTGTTTTTT
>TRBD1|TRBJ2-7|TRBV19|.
CASSNPGQGAYEQYF
TGTGCCAGTAGTAATCCGGGACAGGGGGCCTACGAGCAGTACTTC
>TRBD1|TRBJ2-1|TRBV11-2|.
CASSLDHRTGVENEQFF
TGTGCCAGCAGCTTAGATCATAGGACAGGGGTGGAGAATGAGCAGTTCTTC
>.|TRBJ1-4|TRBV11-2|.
CASSLSTGGEKKLFF
TGTGCCAGCAGCTTAAGTACGGGGGGGGAGAAAAAACTGTTTTTT
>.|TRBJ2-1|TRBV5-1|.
CASSPQLEQGSNEQFF
TGCGCCAGCAGCCCTCAACTTGAGCAGGGGTCCAATGAGCAGTTCTTC
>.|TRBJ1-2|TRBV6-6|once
CASTTENADYGYTF
TGTGCCAGCACGACAGAGAACGCCGACTATGGCTACACCTTC
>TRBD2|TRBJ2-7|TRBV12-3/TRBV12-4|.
CASSLKGLTEQYF
TGTGCCAGCAGTTTAAAGGGACTAACCGAGCAGTACTTC
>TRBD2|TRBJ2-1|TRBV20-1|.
CSASTTSGRVGEQFF
TGCAGTGCTAGTACGACTAGCGGGAGGGTTGGTGAGCAGTTCTTC
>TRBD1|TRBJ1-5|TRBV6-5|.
CASSRGQGANQPQHF
TGTGCCAGCAGTCGCGGACAGGGGGCCAATCAGCCCCAGCATTTT
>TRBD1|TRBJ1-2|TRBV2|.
CASARGYDYGYTF
TGTGCCAGCGCCAGGGGGTACGACTATGGCTACACCTTC
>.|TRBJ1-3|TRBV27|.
CASSLSMASGNTIYF
TGTGCCAGCAGTTTAAGTATGGCCTCTGGAAACACCATATATTTT